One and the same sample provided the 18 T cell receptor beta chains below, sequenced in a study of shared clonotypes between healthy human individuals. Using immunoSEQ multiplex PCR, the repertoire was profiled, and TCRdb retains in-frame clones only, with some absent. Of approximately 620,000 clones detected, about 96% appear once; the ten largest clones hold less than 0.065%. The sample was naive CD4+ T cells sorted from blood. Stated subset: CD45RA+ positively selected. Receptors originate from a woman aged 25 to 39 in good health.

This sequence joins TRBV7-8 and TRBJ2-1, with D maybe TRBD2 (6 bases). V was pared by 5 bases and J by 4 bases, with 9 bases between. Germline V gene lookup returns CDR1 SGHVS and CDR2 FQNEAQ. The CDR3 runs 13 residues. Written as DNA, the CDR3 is TGTGCCAGCAGCCCCGCGGGGTACAATGAGCAGTTCTTC. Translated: CASSPAGYNEQFF.

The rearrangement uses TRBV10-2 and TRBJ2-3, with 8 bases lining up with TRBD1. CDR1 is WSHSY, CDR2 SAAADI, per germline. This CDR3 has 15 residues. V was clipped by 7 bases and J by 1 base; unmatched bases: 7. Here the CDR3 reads CASNDRGWGTDTQYF. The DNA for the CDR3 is TGCGCCAGCAACGACAGGGGTTGGGGCACAGATACGCAGTATTTT.

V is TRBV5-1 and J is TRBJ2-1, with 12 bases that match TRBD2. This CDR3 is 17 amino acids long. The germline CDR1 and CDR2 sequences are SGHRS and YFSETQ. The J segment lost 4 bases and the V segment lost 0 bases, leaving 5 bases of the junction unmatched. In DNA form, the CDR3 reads TGCGCCAGCAGCTTGGGGGCTAGCGGGAGGGTATACAATGAGCAGTTCTTC. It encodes CASSLGASGRVYNEQFF.

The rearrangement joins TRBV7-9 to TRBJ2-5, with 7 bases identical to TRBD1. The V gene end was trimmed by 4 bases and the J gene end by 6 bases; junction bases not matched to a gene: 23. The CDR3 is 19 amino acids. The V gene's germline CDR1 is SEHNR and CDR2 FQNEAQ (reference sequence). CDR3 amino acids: CASSSAPSIIRDSLQTQYF. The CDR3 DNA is TGTGCCAGCAGCTCGGCCCCGAGTATCATTCGGGACAGCCTACAGACCCAGTACTTC.

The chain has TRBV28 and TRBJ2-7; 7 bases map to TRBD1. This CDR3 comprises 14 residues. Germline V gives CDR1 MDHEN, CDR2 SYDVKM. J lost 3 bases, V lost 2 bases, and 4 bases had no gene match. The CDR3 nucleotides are TGTGCCAGCAGTTTAGTACAGGGGTTCTACGAGCAGTACTTC. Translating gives CASSLVQGFYEQYF.

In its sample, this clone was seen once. CDR3 coding DNA: TGTGCCAGCAGCTCCTCAGTGTACCAAGAGACCCAGTACTTC. It yields the protein CASSSSVYQETQYF. V is TRBV7-9 and J is TRBJ2-5; no definite D call. The germline gives CDR1 SEHNR, CDR2 FQNEAQ (reference sequence). V gave up 4 bases and J gave up 0 bases, with 9 bases separating them. This CDR3 contains 14 residues. Using reference TRBV7-9 and TRBJ2-5 for the parts outside the CDR3, the full variable domain is DTGVSQNPRHKITKRGQNVTFRCDPISEHNRLYWYRQTLGQGPEFLTYFQNEAQLEKSRLLSDRFSAERPKGSFSTLEIQRTEQGDSAMYLCASSSSVYQETQYFGPGTRLLVL.

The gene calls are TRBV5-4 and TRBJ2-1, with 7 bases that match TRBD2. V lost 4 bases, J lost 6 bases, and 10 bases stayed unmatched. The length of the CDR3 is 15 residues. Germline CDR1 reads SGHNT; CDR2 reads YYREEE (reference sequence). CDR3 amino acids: CASSIIAGGGNEQFF. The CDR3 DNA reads TGTGCCAGCAGCATCATAGCGGGCGGGGGCAATGAGCAGTTCTTC.

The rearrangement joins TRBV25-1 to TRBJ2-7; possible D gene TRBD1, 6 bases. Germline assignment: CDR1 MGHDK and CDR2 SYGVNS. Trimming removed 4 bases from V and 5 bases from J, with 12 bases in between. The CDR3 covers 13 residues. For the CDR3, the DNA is TGTGCCAGCAGTGGGGGCACAGGGAACGAGCAGTACTTC. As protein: CASSGGTGNEQYF.

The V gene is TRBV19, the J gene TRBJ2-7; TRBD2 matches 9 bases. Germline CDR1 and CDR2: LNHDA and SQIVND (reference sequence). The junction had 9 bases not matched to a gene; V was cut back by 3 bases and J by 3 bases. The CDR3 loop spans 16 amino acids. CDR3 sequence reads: CASSIQLAGPIYEQYF. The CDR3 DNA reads TGTGCCAGTAGTATCCAACTAGCGGGCCCAATCTACGAGCAGTACTTC.

The CDR3 loop reads CASSPRRGGIREKLFF. CDR3 coding DNA: TGTGCCAGCAGCCCTCGAAGGGGAGGTATTCGAGAAAAACTGTTTTTT. The V call is TRBV5-5, the J call TRBJ1-4, with a possible D match to TRBD1 (5 bases). The CDR3 length is 16 residues. V lost 4 bases, J lost 8 bases, and 21 bases lay in between. Germline V lookup: CDR1 SGHKS, CDR2 YYEKEE (reference sequence).

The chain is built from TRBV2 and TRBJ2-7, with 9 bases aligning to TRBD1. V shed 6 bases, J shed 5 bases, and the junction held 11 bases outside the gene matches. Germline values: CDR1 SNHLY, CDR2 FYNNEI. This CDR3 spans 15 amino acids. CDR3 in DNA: TGTGCCAGCAGACCGAGAAGGACAGGGGTGAACGAGCAGTACTTC. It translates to CASRPRRTGVNEQYF.

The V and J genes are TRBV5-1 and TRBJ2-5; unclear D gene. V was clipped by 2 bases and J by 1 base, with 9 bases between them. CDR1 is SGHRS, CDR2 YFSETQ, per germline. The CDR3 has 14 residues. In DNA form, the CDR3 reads TGCGCCAGCAGCTTAAATGGCCCCCAAGAGACCCAGTACTTC. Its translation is CASSLNGPQETQYF.

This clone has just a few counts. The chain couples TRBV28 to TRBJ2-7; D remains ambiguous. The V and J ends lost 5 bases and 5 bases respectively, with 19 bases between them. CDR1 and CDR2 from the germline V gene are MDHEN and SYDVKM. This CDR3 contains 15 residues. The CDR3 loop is CASSGVQGFMNEQYF. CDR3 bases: TGTGCCAGCAGTGGGGTCCAAGGGTTCATGAACGAGCAGTACTTC.

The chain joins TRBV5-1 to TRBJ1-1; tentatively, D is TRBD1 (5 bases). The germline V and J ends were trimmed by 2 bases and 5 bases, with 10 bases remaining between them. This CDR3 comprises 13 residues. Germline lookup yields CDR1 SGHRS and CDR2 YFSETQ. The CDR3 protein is CASSLPGYTEAFF. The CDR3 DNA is TGCGCCAGCAGCTTACCAGGGTATACTGAAGCTTTCTTT.

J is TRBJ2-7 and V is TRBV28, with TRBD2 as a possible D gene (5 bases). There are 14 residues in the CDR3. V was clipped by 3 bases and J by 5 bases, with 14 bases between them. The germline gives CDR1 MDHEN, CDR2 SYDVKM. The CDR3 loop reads CASSFFERAHEQYF. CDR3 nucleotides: TGTGCCAGCAGTTTTTTTGAGAGGGCCCACGAGCAGTACTTC.

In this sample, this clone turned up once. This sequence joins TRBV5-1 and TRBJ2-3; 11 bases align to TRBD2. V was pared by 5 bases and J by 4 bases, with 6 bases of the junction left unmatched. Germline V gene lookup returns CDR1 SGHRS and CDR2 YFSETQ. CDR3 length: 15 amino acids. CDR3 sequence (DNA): TGCGCCAGCAGTAGTAGCGGGAGGGGGTCAGATACGCAGTATTTT. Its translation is CASSSSGRGSDTQYF.

The CDR3 is CASSLSLREPTDTQYF. CDR3 DNA: TGTGCCAGCAGCTTATCGCTGCGGGAGCCCACAGATACGCAGTATTTT. The V call is TRBV7-9, the J call TRBJ2-3; 7 nucleotides match TRBD2. V shed 2 bases and J 2 bases; nucleotides not matched to a gene: 7. Germline loops: CDR1 SEHNR, CDR2 FQNEAQ (reference sequence). This CDR3 is 16 amino acids long.

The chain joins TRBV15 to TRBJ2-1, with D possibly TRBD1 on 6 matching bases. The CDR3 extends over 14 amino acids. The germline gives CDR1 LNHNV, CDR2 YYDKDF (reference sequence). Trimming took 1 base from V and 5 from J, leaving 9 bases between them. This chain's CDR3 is CATSRGQADNEQFF. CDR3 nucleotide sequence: TGTGCCACCAGCAGAGGACAGGCAGACAATGAGCAGTTCTTC.